Listed here is a single T cell receptor (beta chain). Germline V gene lookup returns CDR1 ENHRY and CDR2 SYGVKD. This CDR3 contains 14 residues. Trimming left V 4 bases short and J 2 bases short, with 9 bases between. The data were obtained in a study of graft-versus-host responses after intestinal transplantation. This table comes from immunoSEQ multiplex PCR, and its TCRdb copy is limited to in-frame clones, with some not included. The data show 7,000 to 8,500 clones, approximately 90% seen once. The specimen was PBMCs, collected 30 to 32 days after intestinal transplant. The genes are TRBV10-3 and TRBJ1-3; D is ambiguous. The sequence derives from a human patient who received an intestinal transplant, so some T cells may come from the graft donor. The CDR3 nucleotides read TGTGCCATCAGTGGCTTGGTTACTGGAAACACCATATATTTT. Translation gives CAISGLVTGNTIYF.